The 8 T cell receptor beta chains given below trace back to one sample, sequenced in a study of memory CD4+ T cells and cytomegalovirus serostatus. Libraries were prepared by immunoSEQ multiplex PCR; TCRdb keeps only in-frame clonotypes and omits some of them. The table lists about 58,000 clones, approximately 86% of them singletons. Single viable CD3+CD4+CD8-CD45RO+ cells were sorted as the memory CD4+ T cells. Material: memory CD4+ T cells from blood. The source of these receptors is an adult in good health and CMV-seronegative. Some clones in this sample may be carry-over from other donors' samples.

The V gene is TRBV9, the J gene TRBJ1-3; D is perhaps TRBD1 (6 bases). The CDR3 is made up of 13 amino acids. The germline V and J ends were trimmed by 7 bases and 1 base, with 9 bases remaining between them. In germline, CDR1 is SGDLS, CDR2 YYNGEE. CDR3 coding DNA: TGTGCCAGCGCCCAGGGGTCTGGAAACACCATATATTTT. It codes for CASAQGSGNTIYF.

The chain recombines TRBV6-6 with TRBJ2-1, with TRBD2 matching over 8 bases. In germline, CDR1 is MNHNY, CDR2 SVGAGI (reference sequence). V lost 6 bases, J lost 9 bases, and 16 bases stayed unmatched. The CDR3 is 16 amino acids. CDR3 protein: CASRLQGGRFSGEQFF. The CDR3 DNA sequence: TGTGCCAGCAGGCTCCAGGGCGGGAGGTTTTCGGGTGAGCAGTTCTTC.

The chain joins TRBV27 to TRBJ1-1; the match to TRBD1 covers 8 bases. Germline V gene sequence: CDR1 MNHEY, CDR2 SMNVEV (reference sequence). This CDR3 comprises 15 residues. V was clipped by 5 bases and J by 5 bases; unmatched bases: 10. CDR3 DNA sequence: TGTGCCAGCAGTCCGCAAAGACAGGGGAGGACTGAAGCTTTCTTT. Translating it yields CASSPQRQGRTEAFF.

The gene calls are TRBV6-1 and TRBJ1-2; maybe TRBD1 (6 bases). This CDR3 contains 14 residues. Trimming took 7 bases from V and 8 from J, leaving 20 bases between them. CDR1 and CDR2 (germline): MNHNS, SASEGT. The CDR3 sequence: CASTDRGQTFGYTF. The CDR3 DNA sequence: TGTGCCAGCACCGACCGGGGACAAACTTTCGGCTACACCTTC.

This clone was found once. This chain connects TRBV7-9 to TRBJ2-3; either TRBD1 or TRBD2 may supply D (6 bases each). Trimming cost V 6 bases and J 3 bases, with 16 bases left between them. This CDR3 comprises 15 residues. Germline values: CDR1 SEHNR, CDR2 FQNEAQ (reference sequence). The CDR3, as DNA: TGTGCCAGCAGTGCGGGGACAATTCCAACAGATACGCAGTATTTT. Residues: CASSAGTIPTDTQYF. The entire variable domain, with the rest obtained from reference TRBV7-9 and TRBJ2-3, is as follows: DTGVSQNPRHKITKRGQNVTFRCDPISEHNRLYWYRQTLGQGPEFLTYFQNEAQLEKSRLLSDRFSAERPKGSFSTLEIQRTEQGDSAMYLCASSAGTIPTDTQYFGPGTRLTVL.

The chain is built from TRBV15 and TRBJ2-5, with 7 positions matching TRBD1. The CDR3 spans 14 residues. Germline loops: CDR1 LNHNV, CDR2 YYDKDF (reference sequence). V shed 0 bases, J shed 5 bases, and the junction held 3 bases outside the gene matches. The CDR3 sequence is CATSREPTGETQYF. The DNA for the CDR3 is TGTGCCACCAGCAGAGAACCGACAGGGGAGACCCAGTACTTC. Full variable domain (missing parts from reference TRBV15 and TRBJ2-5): DAMVIQNPRYQVTQFGKPVTLSCSQTLNHNVMYWYQQKSSQAPKLLFHYYDKDFNNEADTPDNFQSRRPNTSFCFLDIRSPGLGDTAMYLCATSREPTGETQYFGPGTRLLVL.

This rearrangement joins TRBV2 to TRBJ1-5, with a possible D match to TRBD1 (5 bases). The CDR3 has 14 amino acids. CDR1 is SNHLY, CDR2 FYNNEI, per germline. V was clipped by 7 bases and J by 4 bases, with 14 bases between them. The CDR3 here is CASKTDRYNQPQHF. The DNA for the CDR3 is TGTGCCAGCAAGACAGACCGTTATAATCAGCCCCAGCATTTT.

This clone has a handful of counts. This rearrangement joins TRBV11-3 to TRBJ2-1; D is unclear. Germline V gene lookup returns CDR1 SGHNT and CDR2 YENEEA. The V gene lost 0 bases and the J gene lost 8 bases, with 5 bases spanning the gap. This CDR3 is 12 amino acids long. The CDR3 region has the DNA TGTGCCAGCAGCTTAGACATGGATGAGCAGTTCTTC. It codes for CASSLDMDEQFF.